These 11 T cell receptor beta chains share one sample of origin, sequenced in a study of shared clonotypes between healthy human individuals. TCRdb keeps only in-frame clones here, not all; method: immunoSEQ multiplex PCR. The sample contains 2 million to 2.5 million clones, 85% to 95% of which appear only once. The sample was naive CD4+ T cells from PBMCs. As for subset: CD45RA+ positively selected. These receptors originate from a man younger than 35 in good health. Some clones in this sample may be carry-over from other donors' samples.

The chain has TRBV5-1 and TRBJ1-1, with TRBD1 matching over 8 bases. The CDR3 runs 16 residues. Per germline, CDR1 SGHRS and CDR2 YFSETQ. Trimming cost V 4 bases and J 3 bases; bases outside gene matches: 11. The CDR3 DNA follows: TGCGCCAGCAGCCAACAGGGGGGCGTTGGGTACACTGAAGCTTTCTTT. Its protein product is CASSQQGGVGYTEAFF.

J is TRBJ1-1 and V is TRBV7-8; TRBD1 is a possible D gene (5 bases). With 2 bases removed from V and 3 bases from J, the gap between germline ends came to 10 bases. Germline assignment: CDR1 SGHVS and CDR2 FQNEAQ. The CDR3 spans 14 residues. CDR3 protein: CASSLMRGDTEAFF. DNA of the CDR3: TGTGCCAGCAGCTTAATGCGAGGGGACACTGAAGCTTTCTTT.

This clone was detected once. This rearrangement joins TRBV7-3 to TRBJ2-3; D is unresolved. Germline V gene data show CDR1 as SGHTA and CDR2 as FQGTGA. V lost 5 bases and J 6 bases, leaving 12 bases between the germline ends. The CDR3 loop spans 13 amino acids. The DNA of the CDR3 is TGTGCCAGCAGCCTCACCCCCGTGGATACGCAGTATTTT. It is translated as CASSLTPVDTQYF.

The V gene is TRBV18, the J gene TRBJ2-7, with TRBD1 identical over 8 bases. Trimming removed 4 bases from V and 6 bases from J; junction bases left unmatched: 8. Germline lookup yields CDR1 KGHSH and CDR2 LQKENI. This CDR3 has 14 amino acids. The CDR3 DNA reads as TGTGCCAGCTCACTCACGGCCGACAGGGGCGAGCAGTACTTC. Its translation: CASSLTADRGEQYF.

The chain carries TRBV6-1 and TRBJ1-1, with 7 nucleotides matching TRBD1. Germline V gene sequence: CDR1 MNHNS, CDR2 SASEGT. With 6 bases clipped from V and 4 bases from J, the junction kept 8 bases outside the gene matches. The CDR3 contains 14 residues. The CDR3 reads CASRGGQALTEAFF. The CDR3 DNA follows: TGTGCCAGCAGGGGAGGACAGGCCCTCACTGAAGCTTTCTTT.

The chain combines TRBV19 with TRBJ1-1, with 10 bases identical to TRBD1. In germline, CDR1 is LNHDA, CDR2 SQIVND (reference sequence). The CDR3 runs 15 residues. With V trimmed by 4 bases and J by 1 base, 3 bases remained unmatched. Here the CDR3 DNA reads TGTGCCAGTAGTAAACGGGACAGGGGGAACACTGAAGCTTTCTTT. Amino acid sequence: CASSKRDRGNTEAFF.

The V call is TRBV5-8, the J call TRBJ1-1, with D possibly matching TRBD1 (6 bases). Per the germline V gene, CDR1 is SGHTS and CDR2 is YDEGEE. This CDR3 has 14 amino acids. The V end lost 4 bases, the J end lost 1 base, and 11 bases lay between the germline ends. CDR3 protein: CASSRWTENTEAFF. The CDR3 DNA reads as TGTGCCAGCAGCCGGTGGACAGAGAACACTGAAGCTTTCTTT.

The chain employs TRBV7-9 and TRBJ1-1; D unresolved. The CDR3 covers 16 residues. Germline loops: CDR1 SEHNR, CDR2 FQNEAQ (reference sequence). Between the trimmed V and J ends, which lost 2 bases and 0 bases, there was a span of 13 bases. The CDR3 DNA reads as TGTGCCAGCAGCTTATTTGGAATTCTACTGAACACTGAAGCTTTCTTT. This encodes CASSLFGILLNTEAFF.

The chain combines TRBV5-1 with TRBJ1-3; weak D call: TRBD1 (6 bases). Germline V gives CDR1 SGHRS, CDR2 YFSETQ. The CDR3 totals 15 residues. The V end was cut by 2 bases, the J end by 1 base, with 10 bases between. CDR3 in DNA: TGCGCCAGCAGCTTACAGGGAATTTCTGGAAACACCATATATTTT. It is translated as CASSLQGISGNTIYF.

The chain joins TRBV5-1 to TRBJ2-1; TRBD2 matches 7 bases. Germline V lookup: CDR1 SGHRS, CDR2 YFSETQ. V was clipped by 2 bases and J by 7 bases; unmatched bases: 6. The CDR3 covers 14 residues. Here the CDR3 DNA reads TGCGCCAGCAGCTTCGAGGGCGGGAGAAATGAGCAGTTCTTC. It codes for CASSFEGGRNEQFF.

This chain connects TRBV4-1 to TRBJ2-7, with no clear D. The CDR3 spans 17 residues. Germline V lookup: CDR1 MGHRA, CDR2 YSYEKL. Between the trimmed V and J ends, which lost 2 bases and 2 bases, there was a span of 19 bases. The DNA for the CDR3 is TGCGCCAGCAGCCAACTCTCGGCAGGTTCCCAGGCCTACGAGCAGTACTTC. This codes for CASSQLSAGSQAYEQYF.